The present T cell receptor beta chain was sequenced within a study of cytomegalovirus exposure and HLA in healthy donors. PCR involved 60 Vbeta and 13 Jbeta primers. Sequencing used immunoSEQ multiplex PCR; TCRdb keeps in-frame clones, though not all of them. The sample holds over 150,000 clones, roughly three quarters seen once. The study's findings and limits: Later work found that TCR association rates differed between HLA loci; DRB1 had the most and HLA-C the fewest.

V lost 0 bases and J 4 bases, leaving 9 bases between the germline ends. This CDR3 has 15 residues. Germline V gene lookup returns CDR1 MGHRA and CDR2 YSYEKL. To note about this clone: Its antigen is still unknown.

The sequencing sample was made of PBMCs. The chain links TRBV4-1 to TRBJ2-2, with D hard to call. The clonotype comes from a male donor in good health and CMV-seronegative. The CDR3 nucleotides read TGCGCCAGCAGCCAAGATAACAGCCTCACCGGGGAGCTGTTTTTT. Encoded protein: CASSQDNSLTGELFF.